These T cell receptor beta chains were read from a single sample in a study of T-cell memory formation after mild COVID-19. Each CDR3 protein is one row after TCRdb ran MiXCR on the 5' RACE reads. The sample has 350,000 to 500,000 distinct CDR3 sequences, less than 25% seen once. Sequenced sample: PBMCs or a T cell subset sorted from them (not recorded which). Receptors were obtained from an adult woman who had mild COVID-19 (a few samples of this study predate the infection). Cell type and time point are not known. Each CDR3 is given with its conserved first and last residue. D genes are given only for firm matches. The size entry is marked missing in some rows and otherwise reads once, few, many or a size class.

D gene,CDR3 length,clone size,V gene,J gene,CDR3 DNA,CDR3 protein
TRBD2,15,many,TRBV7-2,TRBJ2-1,TGTGCCAGCCGAGGCGGGCGGGGGTCCTACAATGAGCAGTTCTTC,CASRGGRGSYNEQFF
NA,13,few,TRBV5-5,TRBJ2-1,TGTGCCAGCAGCTTTGACCTTTACAATGAGCAGTTCTTC,CASSFDLYNEQFF
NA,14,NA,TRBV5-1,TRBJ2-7,TGCGCCAGCAGCTTGGAGTCAGGGCCCTACGAGCAGTACTTC,CASSLESGPYEQYF
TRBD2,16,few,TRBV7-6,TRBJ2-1,TGTGCCAGCAGCTTAGATGCGGGAGGAACATACAATGAGCAGTTCTTC,CASSLDAGGTYNEQFF
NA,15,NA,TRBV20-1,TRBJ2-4,TGCAGTGCTAGCCAGGAAGAGCTAGCCAAAAACATTCAGTACTTC,CSASQEELAKNIQYF
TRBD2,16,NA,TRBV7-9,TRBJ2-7,TGTGCCAGCAGCTTAGAAACTAGCGGGCGAACCTACGAGCAGTACTTC,CASSLETSGRTYEQYF
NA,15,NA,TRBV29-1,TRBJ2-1,TGCAGCGTTGATTTCACCTGGAGCTCCTACAATGAGCAGTTCTTC,CSVDFTWSSYNEQFF
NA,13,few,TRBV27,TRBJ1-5,TGTGCCAGCAGTTTAAGATGGGATCAGCCCCAGCATTTT,CASSLRWDQPQHF
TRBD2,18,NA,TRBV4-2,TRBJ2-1,TGTGCCAGCAGCCAAGTGGGGTTAGCGGGAGGCTCCTACAATGAGCAGTTCTTC,CASSQVGLAGGSYNEQFF
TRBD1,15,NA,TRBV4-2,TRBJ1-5,TGTGCCAGCAGCCAGGGACAGGGCGAGAATCAGCCCCAGCATTTT,CASSQGQGENQPQHF
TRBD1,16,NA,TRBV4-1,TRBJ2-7,TGCGCCAGCAGCCAAGGGGGCCCGGGACAGGGCTACGAGCAGTACTTC,CASSQGGPGQGYEQYF
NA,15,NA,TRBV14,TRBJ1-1,TGTGCCAGCAGCAAATCGCAGGGGAGGAACACTGAAGCTTTCTTT,CASSKSQGRNTEAFF
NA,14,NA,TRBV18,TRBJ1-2,TGTGCCAGCTCACCACGGGAGGGAACAAAGGGCTACACCTTC,CASSPREGTKGYTF
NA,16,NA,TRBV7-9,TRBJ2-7,TGTGCCAGCAGCCTAAACTTGGGACTGTCTGTATACGAGCAGTACTTC,CASSLNLGLSVYEQYF
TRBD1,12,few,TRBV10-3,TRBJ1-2,TGTGCCATCAGTACAGGGGGCGATGGCTACACCTTC,CAISTGGDGYTF
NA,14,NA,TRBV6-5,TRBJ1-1,TGTGCCAGCAGTTACTCGTTGAGGGTCACTGAAGCTTTCTTT,CASSYSLRVTEAFF
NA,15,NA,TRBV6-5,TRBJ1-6,TGTGCCAGCAGTAGACCGGGACGGTATAATTCACCCCTCCACTTT,CASSRPGRYNSPLHF
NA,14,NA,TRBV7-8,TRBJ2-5,TGTGCCAGCAGCTTAGTCGCCGGGGGTCAGACCCAGTACTTC,CASSLVAGGQTQYF
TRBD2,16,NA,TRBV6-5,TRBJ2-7,TGTGCCAGCAGTCCTTTGGGCGGGAGGATAATCTACGAGCAGTACTTC,CASSPLGGRIIYEQYF
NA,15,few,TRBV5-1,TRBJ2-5,TGCGCCAGCAGCTTGCGTGTAGGTGGCGGGGAGACCCAGTACTTC,CASSLRVGGGETQYF
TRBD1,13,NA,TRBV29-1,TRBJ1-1,TGCAGCGTCCACCCACAGGGGGGCACTGAAGCTTTCTTT,CSVHPQGGTEAFF